This T cell receptor (beta chain) was retrieved from a study of technical replicates of blood from several donors. This CDR3 has 18 amino acids. Per the germline V gene, CDR1 is LNHDA and CDR2 is SQIVND (reference sequence). The germline V and J ends were trimmed by 1 base and 3 bases, with 22 bases remaining between them. Clones were read by immunoSEQ multiplex PCR, and TCRdb kept only the in-frame ones, dropping some. Found here are tens of thousands of clones, 90% to 95% of them singletons; the top ten hold approximately 0.25%. The chain is built from TRBV19 and TRBJ2-7, with unresolved D. Sequencing was performed on T cells isolated from PBMCs. This sequence originates from a human donor in good health. The CDR3 bases are TGTGCCAGTAGTATAGCCCTCGCCCGAAATACAGTCTTCTACGAGCAGTACTTC. This translates into CASSIALARNTVFYEQYF.